The source of this T cell receptor beta chain is a study of cytomegalovirus exposure and HLA in healthy donors. Generated by immunoSEQ multiplex PCR, the TCRdb table keeps only in-frame clones and is missing some. The sample lists 250,000 or so clones; around 87% were seen once. The TCR sequence derives from a man aged 18 to 35 in good health and CMV-seronegative. Material for sequencing was PBMCs.

CDR3 loop: CASSPPETGNSPLHF. The CDR3 nucleotides read TGTGCCAGCAGCCCCCCGGAGACAGGGAATTCACCCCTCCACTTT. The chain is built from TRBV7-9 and TRBJ1-6, with 7 positions matching TRBD1. This CDR3 comprises 15 residues. J lost 7 bases, V lost 5 bases, and 8 bases had no gene match. The germline V gene has CDR1 SEHNR and CDR2 FQNEAQ (reference sequence).